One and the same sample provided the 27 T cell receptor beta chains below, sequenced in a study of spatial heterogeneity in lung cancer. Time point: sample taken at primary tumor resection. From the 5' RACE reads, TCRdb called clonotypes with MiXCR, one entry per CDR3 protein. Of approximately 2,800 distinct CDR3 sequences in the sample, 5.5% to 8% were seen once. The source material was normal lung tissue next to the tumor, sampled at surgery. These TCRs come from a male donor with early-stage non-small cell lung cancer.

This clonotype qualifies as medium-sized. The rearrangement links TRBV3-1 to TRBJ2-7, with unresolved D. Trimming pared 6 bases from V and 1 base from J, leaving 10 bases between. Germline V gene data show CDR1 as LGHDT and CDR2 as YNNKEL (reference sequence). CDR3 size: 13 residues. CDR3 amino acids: CASSMAESYEQYF. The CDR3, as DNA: TGTGCCAGCAGTATGGCAGAATCCTACGAGCAGTACTTC.

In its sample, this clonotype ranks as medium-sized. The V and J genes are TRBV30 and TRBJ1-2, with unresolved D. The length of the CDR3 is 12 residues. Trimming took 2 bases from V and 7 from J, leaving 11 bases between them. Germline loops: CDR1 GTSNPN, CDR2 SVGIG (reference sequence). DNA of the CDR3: TGTGCCTGGAGTATGAGAGGGTCTGGCTACACCTTC. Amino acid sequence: CAWSMRGSGYTF.

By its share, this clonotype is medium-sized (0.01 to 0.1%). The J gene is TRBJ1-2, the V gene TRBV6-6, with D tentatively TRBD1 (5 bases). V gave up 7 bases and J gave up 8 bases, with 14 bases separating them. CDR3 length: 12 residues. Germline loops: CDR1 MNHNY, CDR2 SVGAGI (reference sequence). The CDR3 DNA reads TGTGCCAGCACCCCGGGGGTGCAAGGCTACACCTTC. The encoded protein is CASTPGVQGYTF.

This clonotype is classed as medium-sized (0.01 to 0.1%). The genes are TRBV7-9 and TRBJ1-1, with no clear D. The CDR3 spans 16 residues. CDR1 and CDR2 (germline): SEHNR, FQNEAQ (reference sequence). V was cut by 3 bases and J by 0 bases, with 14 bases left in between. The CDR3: CASSFPKGHLNTEAFF. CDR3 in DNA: TGTGCCAGCAGCTTTCCTAAGGGCCATTTGAACACTGAAGCTTTCTTT.

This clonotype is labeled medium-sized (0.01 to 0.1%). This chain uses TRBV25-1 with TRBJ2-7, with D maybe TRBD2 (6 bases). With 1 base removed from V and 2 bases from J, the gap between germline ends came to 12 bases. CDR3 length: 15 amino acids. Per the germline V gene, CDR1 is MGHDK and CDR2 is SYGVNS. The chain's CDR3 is CASSESTGVPYEQYF. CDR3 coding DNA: TGTGCCAGCAGTGAATCTACGGGAGTCCCCTACGAGCAGTACTTC.

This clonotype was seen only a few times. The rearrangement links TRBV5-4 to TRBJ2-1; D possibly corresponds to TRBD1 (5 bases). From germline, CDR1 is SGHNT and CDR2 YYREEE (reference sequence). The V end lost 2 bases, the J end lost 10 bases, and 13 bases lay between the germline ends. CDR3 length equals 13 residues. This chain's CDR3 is CASSFLGASEQFF. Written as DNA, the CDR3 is TGTGCCAGCAGCTTCCTTGGGGCGTCCGAGCAGTTCTTC.

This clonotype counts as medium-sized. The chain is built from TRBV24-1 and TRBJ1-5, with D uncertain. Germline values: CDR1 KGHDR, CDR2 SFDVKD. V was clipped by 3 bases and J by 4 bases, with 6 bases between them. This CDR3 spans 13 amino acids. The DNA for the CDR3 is TGTGCCACCAGTGATCGTGGGAATCAGCCCCAGCATTTT. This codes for CATSDRGNQPQHF.

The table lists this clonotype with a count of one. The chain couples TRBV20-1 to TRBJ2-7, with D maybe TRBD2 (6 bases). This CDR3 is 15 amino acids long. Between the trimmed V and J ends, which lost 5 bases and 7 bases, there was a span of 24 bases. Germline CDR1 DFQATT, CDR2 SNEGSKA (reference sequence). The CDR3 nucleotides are TGCAGTGCTTATACAGGAGGAGGGAGCCCGGGGGAGCAGTACTTC. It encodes CSAYTGGGSPGEQYF.

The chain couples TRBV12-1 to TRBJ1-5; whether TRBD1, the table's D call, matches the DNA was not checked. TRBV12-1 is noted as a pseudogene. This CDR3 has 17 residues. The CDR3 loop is CASSRRKQGVKRQPQHF. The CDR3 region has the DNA TGTGCCAGCAGCAGACGAAAACAGGGTGTTAAGCGTCAGCCCCAGCATTTT.

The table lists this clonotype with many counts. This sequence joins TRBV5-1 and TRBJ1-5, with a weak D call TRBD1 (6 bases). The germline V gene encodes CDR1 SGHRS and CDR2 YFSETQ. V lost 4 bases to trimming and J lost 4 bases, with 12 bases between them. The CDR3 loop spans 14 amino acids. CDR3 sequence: CASSQDSLNQPQHF. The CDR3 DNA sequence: TGCGCCAGCAGCCAGGACAGCTTAAATCAGCCCCAGCATTTT.

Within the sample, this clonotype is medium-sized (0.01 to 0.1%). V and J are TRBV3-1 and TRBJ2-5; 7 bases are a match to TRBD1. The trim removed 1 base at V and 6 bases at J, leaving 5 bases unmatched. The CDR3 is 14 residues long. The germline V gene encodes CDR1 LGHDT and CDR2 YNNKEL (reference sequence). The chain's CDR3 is CASSQGTGGKTQYF. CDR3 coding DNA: TGTGCCAGCAGCCAAGGGACAGGTGGAAAGACCCAGTACTTC.

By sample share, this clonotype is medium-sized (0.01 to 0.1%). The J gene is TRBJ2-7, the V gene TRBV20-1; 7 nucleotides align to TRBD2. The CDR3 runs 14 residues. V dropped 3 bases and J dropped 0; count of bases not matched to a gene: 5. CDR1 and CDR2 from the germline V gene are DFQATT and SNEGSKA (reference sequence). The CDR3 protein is CSARPGGGSYEQYF. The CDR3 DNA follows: TGCAGTGCTAGGCCTGGGGGGGGCTCCTACGAGCAGTACTTC.

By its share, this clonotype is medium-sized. CDR3 amino acids: CSAGTGLYAEQYF. Written as DNA, the CDR3 is TGCAGCGCTGGGACAGGGTTATACGCCGAGCAGTACTTC. This chain uses TRBV29-1 with TRBJ2-7; 9 nucleotides align to TRBD1. The CDR3 totals 13 residues. Germline V gene data show CDR1 as SQVTM and CDR2 as ANQGSEA. With V trimmed by 7 bases and J by 6 bases, 10 bases remained unmatched.

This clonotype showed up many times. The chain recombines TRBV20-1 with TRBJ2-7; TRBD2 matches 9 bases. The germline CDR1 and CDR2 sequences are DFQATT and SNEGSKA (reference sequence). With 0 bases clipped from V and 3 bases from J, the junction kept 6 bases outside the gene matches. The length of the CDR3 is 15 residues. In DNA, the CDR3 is TGCAGTGCTAGAGATCCGGCGACTAGCGGCTACGAGCAGTACTTC. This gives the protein CSARDPATSGYEQYF.

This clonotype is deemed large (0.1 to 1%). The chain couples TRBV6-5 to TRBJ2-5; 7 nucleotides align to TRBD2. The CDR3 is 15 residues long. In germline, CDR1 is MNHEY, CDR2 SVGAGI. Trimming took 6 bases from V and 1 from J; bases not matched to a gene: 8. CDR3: CASRSDGRFQETQYF. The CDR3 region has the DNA TGTGCCAGCAGGTCTGACGGGAGGTTCCAAGAGACCCAGTACTTC.

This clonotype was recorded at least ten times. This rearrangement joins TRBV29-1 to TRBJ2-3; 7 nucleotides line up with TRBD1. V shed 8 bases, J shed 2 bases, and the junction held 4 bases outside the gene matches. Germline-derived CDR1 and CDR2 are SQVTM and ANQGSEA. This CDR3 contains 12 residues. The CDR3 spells CSFGTDTDTQYF. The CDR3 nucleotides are TGCAGCTTCGGGACAGACACAGATACGCAGTATTTT.

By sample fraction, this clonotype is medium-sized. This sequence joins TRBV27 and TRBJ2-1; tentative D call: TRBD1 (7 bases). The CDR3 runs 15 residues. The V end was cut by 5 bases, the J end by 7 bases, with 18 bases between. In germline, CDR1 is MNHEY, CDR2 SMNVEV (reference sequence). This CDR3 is CASSPDRPAGNEQFF. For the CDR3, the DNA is TGTGCCAGCAGTCCGGACAGGCCTGCGGGGAATGAGCAGTTCTTC.

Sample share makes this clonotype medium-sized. The DNA for the CDR3 is TGCAGTGCTAGTAGATCACTAGCGGGCCTAGGAAATTTAGCCAAAAACATTCAGTACTTC. Its translation: CSASRSLAGLGNLAKNIQYF. The chain has TRBV20-1 and TRBJ2-4; 9 bases agree with TRBD2. V trimming: 3 bases; J trimming: 0 bases; junction bases outside the gene matches: 18. The CDR3 runs to 20 residues. Germline assignment: CDR1 DFQATT and CDR2 SNEGSKA (reference sequence).

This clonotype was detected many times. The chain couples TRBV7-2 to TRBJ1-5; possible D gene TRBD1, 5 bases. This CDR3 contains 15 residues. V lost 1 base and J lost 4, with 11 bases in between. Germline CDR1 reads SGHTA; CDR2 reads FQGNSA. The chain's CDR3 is CASSLVPGSNQPQHF. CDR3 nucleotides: TGTGCCAGCAGCTTAGTACCAGGGAGTAATCAGCCCCAGCATTTT.

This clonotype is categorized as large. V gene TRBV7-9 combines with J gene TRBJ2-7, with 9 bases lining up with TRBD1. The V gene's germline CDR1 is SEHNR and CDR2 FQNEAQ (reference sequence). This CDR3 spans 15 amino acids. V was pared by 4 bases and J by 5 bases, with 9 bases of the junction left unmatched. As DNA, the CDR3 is TGTGCCAGCAGCTCAATGGACGGGACAGGGAACGAGCAGTACTTC. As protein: CASSSMDGTGNEQYF.

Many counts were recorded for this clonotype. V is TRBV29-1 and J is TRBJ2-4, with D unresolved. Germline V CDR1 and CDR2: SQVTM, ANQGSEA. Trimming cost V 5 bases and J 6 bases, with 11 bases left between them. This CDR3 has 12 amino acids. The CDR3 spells CSVLINGNIQYF. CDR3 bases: TGCAGCGTTCTTATCAACGGAAACATTCAGTACTTC.

This chain's CDR3 is CASSPMDRASNEQFF. The CDR3 nucleotides read TGTGCCAGCTCACCAATGGACAGAGCAAGCAATGAGCAGTTCTTC. The V gene is TRBV18, the J gene TRBJ2-1; tentative D call: TRBD1 (6 bases). V was cut by 2 bases and J by 6 bases, with 14 bases left in between. This CDR3 spans 15 amino acids. Germline V gene sequence: CDR1 KGHSH, CDR2 LQKENI.

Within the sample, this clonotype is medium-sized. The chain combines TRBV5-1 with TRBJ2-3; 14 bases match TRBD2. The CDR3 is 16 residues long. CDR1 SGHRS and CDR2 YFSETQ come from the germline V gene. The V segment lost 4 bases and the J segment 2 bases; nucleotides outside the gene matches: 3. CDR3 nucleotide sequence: TGCGCCAGCAGCCGGACTAGCGGGGGGTTCACAGATACGCAGTATTTT. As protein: CASSRTSGGFTDTQYF. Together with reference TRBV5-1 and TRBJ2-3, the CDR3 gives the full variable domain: KAGVTQTPRYLIKTRGQQVTLSCSPISGHRSVSWYQQTPGQGLQFLFEYFSETQRNKGNFPGRFSGRQFSNSRSEMNVSTLELGDSALYLCASSRTSGGFTDTQYFGPGTRLTVL.

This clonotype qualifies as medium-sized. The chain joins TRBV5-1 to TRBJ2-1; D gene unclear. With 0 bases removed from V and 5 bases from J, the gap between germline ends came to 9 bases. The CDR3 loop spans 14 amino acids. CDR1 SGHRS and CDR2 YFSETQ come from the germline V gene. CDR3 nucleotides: TGCGCCAGCAGCTTGGATTACCCAGACAATGAGCAGTTCTTC. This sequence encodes CASSLDYPDNEQFF.

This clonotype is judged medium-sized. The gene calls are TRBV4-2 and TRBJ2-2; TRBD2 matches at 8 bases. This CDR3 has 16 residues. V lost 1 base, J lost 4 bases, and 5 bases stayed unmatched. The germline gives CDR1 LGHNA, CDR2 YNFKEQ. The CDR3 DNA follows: TGTGCCAGCAGCCAAGTGGGGACTAGGGGCACCGGGGAGCTGTTTTTT. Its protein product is CASSQVGTRGTGELFF.

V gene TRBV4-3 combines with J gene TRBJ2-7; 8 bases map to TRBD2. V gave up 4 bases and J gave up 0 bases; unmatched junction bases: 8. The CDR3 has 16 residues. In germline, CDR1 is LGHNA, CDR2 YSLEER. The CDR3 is CASSRTSGDSSYEQYF. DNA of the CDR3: TGCGCCAGCAGCCGCACTAGCGGAGATTCCTCCTACGAGCAGTACTTC.

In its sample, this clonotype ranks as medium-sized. CDR3 nucleotides: TGTGCCAGCAGGACAGGGGGCATTAATCAGCCCCAGCATTTT. Its translation is CASRTGGINQPQHF. This chain links TRBV6-5 with TRBJ1-5; 10 nucleotides line up with TRBD1. The ends lost 6 bases at V and 4 bases at J; junction bases unmatched: 3. Germline CDR1 reads MNHEY; CDR2 reads SVGAGI. The CDR3 loop spans 14 amino acids.